This paragraph reports one T cell receptor beta chain. No antigen is known for it. Both 60 Vbeta primers and 13 Jbeta primers went into the PCR. Profiling relied on immunoSEQ multiplex PCR, and the TCRdb table lists in-frame clones only, not all of them. Seen here are under 150,000 clones, around three quarters observed once, and the top ten hold more than 3%. These data belong to a study of cytomegalovirus exposure and HLA in healthy donors. The ends were cut back, 3 bases at V and 0 bases at J, with 15 bases in the middle. Per the germline V gene, CDR1 is LNHDA and CDR2 is SQIVND (reference sequence). This CDR3 comprises 18 residues. Study-wide findings and caveats: A previous analysis found most TCR beta V segments productive roughly 90% or roughly 30% of the time. Researchers catalogued approximately 170 TCR beta chains as cytomegalovirus-associated.

Sequenced material: PBMCs. The TCR sequence derives from a male donor in good health and CMV-seronegative. This chain connects TRBV19 to TRBJ1-6; D is unclear. CDR3 in amino acids: CASSISRPGSSYNSPLHF. The DNA of the CDR3 is TGTGCCAGTAGTATCTCTCGTCCGGGGAGCTCCTATAATTCACCCCTCCACTTT.